The 11 T cell receptor beta chains reported below all come from one sample, sequenced in a study of regulatory T cells in long-lasting Graves disease. Regarding time point: newly diagnosed GD, antithyroid drugs for less than 3 months. Preparation of the TCR library used RNA extracted from PBMCs. With iRepertoire HTBI primers and Arm-PCR of CDR3 regions, TCR beta libraries were built. TCRdb re-analysed the multiplex PCR reads in MiXCR, keeping a single row per CDR3 protein. The data contain a few hundred thousand distinct CDR3 sequences, 12% of them seen just once; the ten biggest clones take up approximately 17%. These sequences were also reported in another study, on T cells in Graves' hyperthyroidism and ophthalmopathy.

The source was peripheral blood mononuclear cells (PBMCs), collected at new diagnosis, from a patient treated with antithyroid drugs. These TCRs come from a woman aged 18-29 years with Graves disease.

This clonotype was seen more than once but under ten times. The V and J genes are TRBV4-3 and TRBJ1-5; D unresolved. Trimming removed 0 bases from V and 0 bases from J, with 3 bases in between. CDR1 is LGHNA, CDR2 YSLEER, per germline. This CDR3 has 14 residues. Here the CDR3 reads CASSQEYSNQPQHF. The CDR3 DNA reads as TGCGCCAGCAGCCAAGAGTATAGCAATCAGCCCCAGCATTTT.

Ten or more counts support this clonotype. The genes are TRBV20-1 and TRBJ1-2; D gene ambiguous. CDR1 and CDR2 (germline): DFQATT, SNEGSKA (reference sequence). V was cut by 3 bases and J by 8 bases, with 10 bases left in between. This CDR3 is 11 amino acids long. CDR3: CSASVRHGYTF. The DNA of the CDR3 is TGCAGTGCTAGTGTACGACACGGCTACACCTTC.

Ten or more counts support this clonotype. V gene TRBV30 combines with J gene TRBJ1-4; tentative D call: TRBD1 (5 bases). CDR1 and CDR2 (germline): GTSNPN, SVGIG (reference sequence). V was trimmed by 0 bases and J by 8 bases, leaving 19 bases between them. The CDR3 sequence is 16 residues long. The CDR3 protein is CAWSVRLPRVGEKLFF. The CDR3 nucleotides are TGTGCCTGGAGTGTACGATTGCCCAGGGTTGGGGAAAAACTGTTTTTT.

This clonotype was seen repeatedly, ten times or more. The CDR3 sequence: CASRRLGTQFQETQYF. CDR3 sequence (DNA): TGTGCCAGCAGGCGCCTCGGGACTCAGTTTCAAGAGACCCAGTACTTC. The rearrangement links TRBV12-3 or TRBV12-4 to TRBJ2-5, with D possibly matching TRBD2 (6 bases). The CDR3 spans 16 residues. The V end lost 6 bases, the J end lost 2 bases, and 19 bases lay between the germline ends.

The rearrangement links TRBV13 to TRBJ2-1; 7 positions match TRBD2. V was pared by 0 bases and J by 3 bases, with 5 bases of the junction left unmatched. The CDR3 runs to 16 residues. Germline loops: CDR1 PRHDT, CDR2 FYEKMQ (reference sequence). The CDR3 region is CASSLGRGFLYNEQFF. CDR3 sequence (DNA): TGTGCCAGCAGCTTAGGGCGGGGGTTCCTCTACAATGAGCAGTTCTTC.

In its sample, this clonotype was seen many times. V and J are TRBV28 and TRBJ2-6; unclear D gene. This CDR3 has 12 residues. CDR1 and CDR2 (germline): MDHEN, SYDVKM. V dropped 5 bases and J dropped 6 bases, with 5 bases sitting between them. The DNA of the CDR3 is TGTGCCAGCAGTACCTCGGCCAACGTCCTGACTTTC. It specifies CASSTSANVLTF. The full variable domain, its missing parts supplied by reference TRBV28 and TRBJ2-6, is DVKVTQSSRYLVKRTGEKVFLECVQDMDHENMFWYRQDPGLGLRLIYFSYDVKMKEKGDIPEGYSVSREKKERFSLILESASTNQTSMYLCASSTSANVLTFGAGSRLTVL.

A note on this clonotype: A read error may explain this, as a much larger clone is one base away. The rearrangement links TRBV2 to TRBJ1-4; the D gene is possibly TRBD1 (5 bases). CDR1 is SNHLY and CDR2 is FYNNEI in the germline V gene. The CDR3 length is 14 residues. CDR3 nucleotides: TGTACCAGTTATAGGGGTTCGTTCGATGAAAAACTGTTTTTT. As protein: CTSYRGSFDEKLFF.

In this sample, this clonotype turned up many times. The rearrangement uses TRBV3-1 and TRBJ2-2; D is possibly TRBD1 or TRBD2 (5 bases each). The V and J ends lost 4 bases and 1 base respectively, with 10 bases between them. Germline assignment: CDR1 LGHDT and CDR2 YNNKEL (reference sequence). The CDR3 has 15 amino acids. CDR3 sequence (DNA): TGTGCCAGCAGCCGTTGGGACGGGAACACCGGGGAGCTGTTTTTT. Protein sequence: CASSRWDGNTGELFF.

This clonotype was seen repeatedly, ten times or more. V gene TRBV6-1 combines with J gene TRBJ2-5; 9 bases match TRBD1. The CDR3 runs 18 residues. Trimming at V came to 8 bases and at J to 1 base, leaving 17 bases not matched to a gene. The germline V gene has CDR1 MNHNS and CDR2 SASEGT. CDR3 amino acids: CASGRDWVTGGSQETQYF. Here the CDR3 DNA reads TGTGCCAGCGGCCGTGACTGGGTAACAGGGGGCTCCCAAGAGACCCAGTACTTC.

The chain couples TRBV7-2 to TRBJ1-4; D possibly corresponds to TRBD1 (5 bases). Germline assignment: CDR1 SGHTA and CDR2 FQGNSA. This CDR3 has 14 residues. Trimming shortened V by 2 bases and J by 3 bases, and 7 bases separated the two germline ends. In DNA form, the CDR3 reads TGTGCCAGCAGCTTACAGGGCTCTAATGAAAAACTGTTTTTT. Translating gives CASSLQGSNEKLFF.

This clonotype was seen at least ten times. As DNA, the CDR3 is TGTGCCTGGAGTTCTCAGGGGGATGGCTACACCTTC. This gives the protein CAWSSQGDGYTF. The gene calls are TRBV30 and TRBJ1-2; 7 bases fit TRBD1. With 2 bases clipped from V and 6 bases from J, the junction kept 3 bases outside the gene matches. The CDR3 loop spans 12 amino acids. CDR1 is GTSNPN, CDR2 SVGIG, per germline (reference sequence).